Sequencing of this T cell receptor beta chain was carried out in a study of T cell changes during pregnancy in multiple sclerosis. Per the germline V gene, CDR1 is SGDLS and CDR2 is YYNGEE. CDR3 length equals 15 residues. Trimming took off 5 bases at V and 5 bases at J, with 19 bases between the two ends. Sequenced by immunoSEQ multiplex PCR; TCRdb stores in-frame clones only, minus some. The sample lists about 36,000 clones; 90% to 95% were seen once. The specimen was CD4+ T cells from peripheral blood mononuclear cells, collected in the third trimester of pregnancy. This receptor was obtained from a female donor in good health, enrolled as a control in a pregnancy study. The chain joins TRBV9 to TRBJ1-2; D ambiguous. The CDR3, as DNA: TGTGCCAGCAGACCAGCAGGCTCGATGGATTATGGCTACACCTTC. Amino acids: CASRPAGSMDYGYTF. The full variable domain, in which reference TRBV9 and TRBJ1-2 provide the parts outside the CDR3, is DSGVTQTPKHLITATGQRVTLRCSPRSGDLSVYWYQQSLDQGLQFLIQYYNGEERAKGNILERFSAQQFPDLHSELNLSSLELGDSALYFCASRPAGSMDYGYTFGSGTRLTVV.